One T cell receptor beta chain is described in this entry. The antigen remains unidentified. Trimming took 3 bases from V and 6 from J, leaving 11 bases between them. CDR3 length: 13 residues. In germline, CDR1 is MDHEN, CDR2 SYDVKM. The sample is drawn from a study of shared clonotypes between healthy human individuals. Replicate PCRs for sorted subsets used 200 ng DNA; this equaled 25,000 to 30,000 T cell genomes. TCRdb's copy holds only in-frame clones and misses some; the assay was immunoSEQ multiplex PCR. The profile shows some 2.1 million clones, roughly 94% of them singletons. Findings and limits, study-wide: Naive CD4 clonotypes were shared across a few donors at roughly 5%. Shared clonotypes across all four donors exceeded non-shared ones in generation probability. Having only a few donors restricted how much genetic and exposure-history diversity was captured.

CD45RO negativity and positive selection for CCR7 defined naive CD8 cells, a population that excluded terminally differentiated effector memory CD45RA+ cells. Material: naive CD8+ T cells sorted from blood. This TCR was sampled from a man between 18 and 29 years old in good health. The chain carries TRBV28 and TRBJ1-1; D is possibly TRBD1 (5 bases). The DNA for the CDR3 is TGTGCCAGCAGTTTCGGGGGGGGACCTGAAGCTTTCTTT. It encodes CASSFGGGPEAFF.